The 23 T cell receptor beta chains below come from one sample, sequenced in a study of blood T cells in healthy people across ages. It was with a sample-barcoded 5' primer and a J-beta primer mix that a second PCR of about 7 to 12 cycles was run. TCRdb independently ran MiXCR on the 5' RACE reads; one entry per CDR3 protein. The sample lists 750,000 to 950,000 distinct CDR3 sequences, 53% occurring once. Sample: blood. These receptor sequences come from a man aged 80 or over in good health.

CDR3 nucleotides: TGTGCCAGCATGGCGGCGGGAGCTCCCTACGAGCAGTACTTC. Translating gives CASMAAGAPYEQYF. The chain links TRBV28 to TRBJ2-7; 7 bases are shared with TRBD2. V was pared by 7 bases and J by 2 bases, with 8 bases of the junction left unmatched. CDR1 and CDR2 from the germline V gene are MDHEN and SYDVKM. This CDR3 contains 14 residues.

J is TRBJ2-7 and V is TRBV29-1; D is unresolved. The germline CDR1 and CDR2 sequences are SQVTM and ANQGSEA. This CDR3 comprises 15 residues. The ends were cut back, 6 bases at V and 6 bases at J, with 24 bases in the middle. CDR3 residues: CSVPVERGFKGEQYF. DNA of the CDR3: TGCAGCGTCCCCGTCGAACGAGGATTTAAGGGCGAGCAGTACTTC.

This clonotype turned up a few times. The chain uses TRBV27 and TRBJ2-3, with 10 bases matching TRBD1. The CDR3 is 16 amino acids. In germline, CDR1 is MNHEY, CDR2 SMNVEV (reference sequence). The junction had 17 bases not matched to a gene; V was cut back by 3 bases and J by 14 bases. CDR3 sequence: CASSLPGTGEHRYAYF. The CDR3 nucleotides are TGTGCCAGCAGTTTGCCCGGGACAGGGGAGCACAGATACGCGTATTTT.

This clonotype was observed a few times. The chain carries TRBV28 and TRBJ2-7; D may be TRBD1 (6 bases). Germline lookup yields CDR1 MDHEN and CDR2 SYDVKM. The CDR3 length is 13 residues. The V gene lost 10 bases and the J gene lost 2 bases, with 15 bases spanning the gap. CDR3 DNA sequence: TGTGCCACCACAGGGTGGTCCGCCTACGAGCAGTACTTC. Translation: CATTGWSAYEQYF. The entire variable domain, with the rest obtained from reference TRBV28 and TRBJ2-7, is as follows: DVKVTQSSRYLVKRTGEKVFLECVQDMDHENMFWYRQDPGLGLRLIYFSYDVKMKEKGDIPEGYSVSREKKERFSLILESASTNQTSMYLCATTGWSAYEQYFGPGTRLTVT.

This clonotype turned up a few times. This chain uses TRBV5-1 with TRBJ2-7, with D unclear. Germline V CDR1 and CDR2: SGHRS, YFSETQ. Deletions cut 0 bases from V and 2 bases from J, with 9 bases between. This CDR3 has 14 residues. The chain's CDR3 is CASSLENTAYEQYF. The CDR3 coding sequence is TGCGCCAGCAGCTTGGAGAACACAGCCTACGAGCAGTACTTC.

J is TRBJ2-2 and V is TRBV9; D may correspond to TRBD1 or TRBD2 (5 bases each). V was trimmed by 0 bases and J by 6 bases, leaving 21 bases between them. This CDR3 spans 18 amino acids. Germline CDR1 SGDLS, CDR2 YYNGEE. CDR3 loop: CASSVVPQGSAGAGELFF. As DNA, the CDR3 is TGTGCCAGCAGCGTAGTACCCCAGGGTAGCGCCGGCGCCGGGGAGCTGTTTTTT.

The chain is built from TRBV2 and TRBJ1-1, with a possible D match to TRBD1 (5 bases). The CDR3 runs 16 residues. Germline V gene data show CDR1 as SNHLY and CDR2 as FYNNEI. The V and J ends lost 8 bases and 0 bases respectively, with 19 bases between them. The DNA of the CDR3 is TGTGCCAGCCTCTCCGGCAGGGCCCTTATGAACACTGAAGCTTTCTTT. Translated, it gives CASLSGRALMNTEAFF.

This chain joins TRBV6-4 and TRBJ1-6; no reliable D call. The CDR3 contains 13 residues. In germline, CDR1 is MRHNA, CDR2 SNTAGT. The germline V and J ends were trimmed by 2 bases and 10 bases, with 9 bases remaining between them. The CDR3 region has the DNA TGTGCCAGCAGTGACAGGGAAGGCTCACCCCTCCACTTT. It is translated as CASSDREGSPLHF.

This clonotype was seen more than once but under ten times. This chain connects TRBV6-5 to TRBJ2-5; possibly TRBD1 or TRBD2 for D (6 bases each). The CDR3 sequence is 14 residues long. Germline lookup yields CDR1 MNHEY and CDR2 SVGAGI. Trimming stripped 3 bases from V and 5 bases from J, with 13 bases between. The CDR3 nucleotides are TGTGCCAGCAGTTATGACCTAGGGGGGGAGACCCAGTACTTC. Amino acid sequence: CASSYDLGGETQYF.

J is TRBJ2-1 and V is TRBV5-1, with D tentatively TRBD2 (6 bases). V shed 0 bases and J shed 8 bases, with 15 bases lying between them. The CDR3 covers 15 residues. Germline V gives CDR1 SGHRS, CDR2 YFSETQ. DNA for the CDR3: TGCGCCAGCAGCTTGGGAGCGGGCTACAATGATGAGCAGTTCTTC. This translates into CASSLGAGYNDEQFF.

The chain is built from TRBV29-1 and TRBJ1-4; D is ambiguous. Germline V gene lookup returns CDR1 SQVTM and CDR2 ANQGSEA. The V end was cut by 0 bases, the J end by 7 bases, with 9 bases between. This CDR3 spans 13 amino acids. The CDR3 spells CSVEDRTGEKLFF. Here the CDR3 DNA reads TGCAGCGTTGAAGATCGTACGGGTGAAAAACTGTTTTTT. Based on the CDR3 plus reference TRBV29-1 and TRBJ1-4, the full variable domain is SAVISQKPSRDICQRGTSLTIQCQVDSQVTMMFWYRQQPGQSLTLIATANQGSEATYESGFVIDKFPISRPNLTFSTLTVSNMSPEDSSIYLCSVEDRTGEKLFFGSGTQLSVL.

The chain combines TRBV5-1 with TRBJ2-1; D perhaps matches TRBD2 (5 bases). The end of the DNA fits TRBJ2-7 better, so the J call may be wrong. Germline CDR1 is SGHRS and CDR2 is YFSETQ. CDR3 length: 16 residues. The CDR3 loop is CASSLVASSSYNEQYF. CDR3 coding DNA: TGCGCCAGCAGCTTGGTAGCGAGTAGCTCCTACAATGAGCAGTACTTC.

This clonotype was seen a handful of times. This chain uses TRBV9 with TRBJ2-1; the match to TRBD1 covers 9 bases. The junction had 21 bases not matched to a gene; V was cut back by 4 bases and J by 4 bases. Per germline, CDR1 SGDLS and CDR2 YYNGEE. This CDR3 has 20 amino acids. As DNA, the CDR3 is TGTGCCAGCAGCCCATTCGGGACAGGGAATAGCCGCACGAAATACAATGAGCAGTTCTTC. This sequence encodes CASSPFGTGNSRTKYNEQFF.

V and J are TRBV2 and TRBJ2-6; tentatively, D is TRBD1 (5 bases). Germline lookup yields CDR1 SNHLY and CDR2 FYNNEI. Trimming took off 7 bases at V and 3 bases at J, with 19 bases between the two ends. The CDR3 has 17 residues. The chain's CDR3 is CASTTGRVLGGANVLTF. The CDR3 nucleotides are TGTGCCAGCACCACCGGCAGGGTCCTCGGTGGGGCCAACGTCCTGACTTTC.

In its sample, this clonotype was seen once. The rearrangement joins TRBV10-2 to TRBJ2-7; tentatively, D is TRBD1 or TRBD2 (5 bases each). CDR3 length: 17 residues. Between the trimmed V and J ends, which lost 7 bases and 0 bases, there was a span of 22 bases. Germline V gene sequence: CDR1 WSHSY, CDR2 SAAADI. CDR3 in amino acids: CASKAITGTGSSYEQYF. The CDR3 coding sequence is TGCGCCAGCAAAGCCATCACCGGGACGGGGAGCTCCTACGAGCAGTACTTC.

The sample holds one count of this clonotype. The chain uses TRBV28 and TRBJ2-3; 14 bases agree with TRBD2. Trimming cost V 3 bases and J 14 bases; bases outside gene matches: 16. The CDR3 covers 17 residues. Germline V gene data show CDR1 as MDHEN and CDR2 as SYDVKM. Here the CDR3 DNA reads TGTGCCAGCAGTTTTAGTGGACTAGCGGGAGGCGGGAGATACGCGTATTTT. Its protein is CASSFSGLAGGGRYAYF. Complete variable domain (other parts from reference TRBV28 and TRBJ2-3): DVKVTQSSRYLVKRTGEKVFLECVQDMDHENMFWYRQDPGLGLRLIYFSYDVKMKEKGDIPEGYSVSREKKERFSLILESASTNQTSMYLCASSFSGLAGGGRYAYFGPGTRLTVL.

The chain links TRBV24-1 to TRBJ2-3; D is unclear. With 5 bases removed from V and 3 bases from J, the gap between germline ends came to 11 bases. Germline CDR1 and CDR2: KGHDR and SFDVKD. This CDR3 spans 14 amino acids. CDR3 coding DNA: TGTGCCACCAGTGTGGGCCAAACTACAGATACGCAGTATTTT. Its translation: CATSVGQTTDTQYF.

The V gene is TRBV5-1, the J gene TRBJ2-7; tentative D call: TRBD2 (5 bases). The V gene lost 4 bases and the J gene lost 0 bases, with 14 bases spanning the gap. Germline V gives CDR1 SGHRS, CDR2 YFSETQ. This CDR3 region has 15 residues. CDR3: CASSEERWSSYEQYF. CDR3 in DNA: TGCGCCAGCAGCGAGGAGCGGTGGAGCTCCTACGAGCAGTACTTC.

V usage is TRBV4-1 and J usage is TRBJ2-7; D unresolved. V was pared by 3 bases and J by 3 bases, with 15 bases between. The germline V gene encodes CDR1 MGHRA and CDR2 YSYEKL. The CDR3 length is 15 residues. The CDR3 DNA is TGCGCCAGCAGCCACCCGGGCCGATCGCACTACGAGCAGTACTTC. The encoded protein is CASSHPGRSHYEQYF.

This chain uses TRBV15 with TRBJ2-1, with D possibly matching TRBD2 (6 bases). Trimming took 0 bases from V and 7 from J, leaving 16 bases between them. There are 16 residues in the CDR3. The germline V gene has CDR1 LNHNV and CDR2 YYDKDF (reference sequence). In DNA, the CDR3 is TGTGCCACCAGCAGAGATTGGAGTGGTGGAGGGAATGAGCAGTTCTTC. The encoded protein is CATSRDWSGGGNEQFF.

This chain joins TRBV6-5 and TRBJ2-5; 13 bases are shared with TRBD2. V dropped 2 bases and J dropped 5; count of bases not matched to a gene: 5. In germline, CDR1 is MNHEY, CDR2 SVGAGI. The CDR3 spans 16 residues. The CDR3 loop is CASSYRGTSGTETQYF. CDR3 sequence (DNA): TGTGCCAGCAGTTACCGCGGGACTAGCGGGACTGAGACCCAGTACTTC.

This clonotype was found a few times. The J gene is TRBJ2-7, the V gene TRBV27; 7 bases align to TRBD1. The CDR3 spans 11 residues. Unmatched junction bases numbered 0, after V lost 4 bases and J lost 6 bases. Germline values: CDR1 MNHEY, CDR2 SMNVEV (reference sequence). In nucleotides, the CDR3 is TGTGCCAGCAGTTACAGGGGCGAGCAGTACTTC. Translation: CASSYRGEQYF.

This clonotype was detected only a few times. The chain recombines TRBV27 with TRBJ2-3, with 8 bases matching TRBD2. Germline V gene lookup returns CDR1 MNHEY and CDR2 SMNVEV (reference sequence). Trimming took 3 bases from V and 1 from J; bases not matched to a gene: 6. The CDR3 runs to 16 residues. This chain's CDR3 is CASSFFGRVGTDTQYF. The CDR3, as DNA: TGTGCCAGCAGTTTTTTCGGGAGGGTGGGCACAGATACGCAGTATTTT.